This T cell receptor beta chain was captured by sequencing in a study of blood T cell repertoires in COVID-19. Study-wide background: Sources were T cells, B-cell-depleted T cells, or PBMCs; the material itself was cDNA or gDNA.

Authors' data handling: The assay estimated nucleated cells by amplifying reference gene primers. TCRdb keeps only in-frame clones here, not all; method: immunoSEQ multiplex PCR. D and trimming were read from the DNA, whereas the V and J calls and clone size are those reported in that table. The sample holds some 200,000 clones; about nine tenths are singletons and the top ten take 0.78%. CDR1 is SGDLS, CDR2 YYNGEE, per germline. The CDR3 loop spans 17 amino acids. The germline V and J ends were trimmed by 0 bases and 0 bases, with 13 bases remaining between them. The receptor's source is a woman in her sixties or seventies with acute or convalescent COVID-19. Material for sequencing was peripheral blood. V usage is TRBV9 and J usage is TRBJ2-1, with D perhaps TRBD2 (5 bases). The CDR3 reads CASSVAGGSSSYNEQFF. CDR3 sequence (DNA): TGTGCCAGCAGCGTAGCTGGAGGATCGAGCTCCTACAATGAGCAGTTCTTC.